This is a list of T cell receptor beta chains from one sample in a study of cytomegalovirus exposure and HLA in healthy donors. TCRdb keeps only in-frame clones here, not all; method: immunoSEQ multiplex PCR. The repertoire holds around 150,000 clones, more than 80% seen once, with 7% in the top ten. Sequencing was performed on PBMCs. The source is a woman aged 25 to 39 in good health and CMV-seropositive. Both conserved end residues are part of each CDR3. Each record gives: D gene, J gene, clone size, V gene, CDR3 DNA, CDR3 protein. D genes are given only for firm matches. Where a row states a size, it is once, few, many or the class of an expanded clone; other rows omit it.

D: .; J: TRBJ2-7; size: .; V: TRBV7-8; DNA: TGTGCCAGCAAGCTGGAGCCGGCATACGAGCAGTACTTC; CDR3: CASKLEPAYEQYF
D: TRBD1; J: TRBJ1-6; size: .; V: TRBV7-2; DNA: TGTGCCAGCAGCTTAGCTCACGGACAGGCGTATAATTCACCCCTCCACTTT; CDR3: CASSLAHGQAYNSPLHF
D: .; J: TRBJ2-7; size: .; V: TRBV6-6; DNA: TGTGCCAGCAGTTACGACGTTTCAGGGCACGAGCAGTACTTC; CDR3: CASSYDVSGHEQYF
D: TRBD1; J: TRBJ1-1; size: few; V: TRBV2; DNA: TGTGCCAGCAGTGTTGGGACAGGCACTGAAGCTTTCTTT; CDR3: CASSVGTGTEAFF
D: .; J: TRBJ1-3; size: .; V: TRBV7-8; DNA: TGTGCCAGCAGCTTAGTGTACAGGGATAGAAACACCATATATTTT; CDR3: CASSLVYRDRNTIYF
D: TRBD2; J: TRBJ2-5; size: .; V: TRBV19; DNA: TGTGCCAGTAGTCCGGGGGGTGAGACCCAGTACTTC; CDR3: CASSPGGETQYF
D: TRBD2; J: TRBJ2-1; size: .; V: TRBV7-3; DNA: TGTGCCAGCAGCCCTAGGGGGGCTAGCGGGGGACCCTCCTACAATGAGCAGTTCTTC; CDR3: CASSPRGASGGPSYNEQFF
D: .; J: TRBJ2-5; size: once; V: TRBV7-9; DNA: TGTGCCAGCAGCCCCTCTCTAGAGACCCAGTACTTC; CDR3: CASSPSLETQYF
D: .; J: TRBJ2-3; size: .; V: TRBV10-2; DNA: TGCGCCTCCCGGAGGGAGGATACGCAGTATTTT; CDR3: CASRREDTQYF
D: .; J: TRBJ2-3; size: .; V: TRBV9; DNA: TGTGCCAGCAGCGAGACCTCTAGTTGGACAGATACGCAGTATTTT; CDR3: CASSETSSWTDTQYF
D: .; J: TRBJ2-7; size: once; V: TRBV19; DNA: TGTGCCAGTAGGCTAGGCAGGGACTCCTACGGGCAGTACTTC; CDR3: CASRLGRDSYGQYF
D: TRBD1; J: TRBJ1-1; size: .; V: TRBV30; DNA: TGTGCCTGGAATACAGGGGGCACGGACACTGAAGCTTTCTTT; CDR3: CAWNTGGTDTEAFF
D: .; J: TRBJ1-2; size: .; V: TRBV4-3; DNA: TGCGCCAGCAGCCGATCGCAGTGGGCTTTATTTAACTATGGCTACACCTTC; CDR3: CASSRSQWALFNYGYTF
D: TRBD1; J: TRBJ1-2; size: .; V: TRBV14; DNA: TGTGCCAGCAGCCATCGACAGGGGGAAAGCTATGGCTACACCTTC; CDR3: CASSHRQGESYGYTF
D: .; J: TRBJ1-1; size: .; V: TRBV16; DNA: TGTGCCAGCAGCCAAAGAACGTCCGCGGGCACTGAAGCTTTCTTT; CDR3: CASSQRTSAGTEAFF
D: TRBD2; J: TRBJ2-3; size: .; V: TRBV28; DNA: TGTGCCAGCAGCCTTATGGCCGGGGGGGCAGATACGCAGTATTTT; CDR3: CASSLMAGGADTQYF
D: .; J: TRBJ2-3; size: .; V: TRBV9; DNA: TGTGCCAGCAGCGTAGCTCTAGATACGCAGTATTTT; CDR3: CASSVALDTQYF
D: TRBD2; J: TRBJ2-5; size: once; V: TRBV5-6; DNA: TGTGCCAGCAGCTTGTTGGTTAGCGGGGTCCAAGAGACCCAGTACTTC; CDR3: CASSLLVSGVQETQYF
D: .; J: TRBJ2-6; size: .; V: TRBV28; DNA: TGTGCCAGCATCAACTCTGGGGCCAACGTCCTGACTTTC; CDR3: CASINSGANVLTF
D: .; J: TRBJ2-1; size: few; V: TRBV7-2; DNA: TGTGCCAGCAGCTCACTGGCGGGCGAGCAGTTCTTC; CDR3: CASSSLAGEQFF
D: TRBD1; J: TRBJ1-1; size: .; V: TRBV5-1; DNA: TGCGCCAGCAGCTTACAGGGGGCTCGGAACACTGAAGCTTTCTTT; CDR3: CASSLQGARNTEAFF
D: TRBD1; J: TRBJ2-2; size: .; V: TRBV15; DNA: TGTGCCACCAGCAGAGATGTGTTAGGACAGGGGGCTTCAGGGGAGCTGTTTTTT; CDR3: CATSRDVLGQGASGELFF
D: TRBD1; J: TRBJ1-2; size: .; V: TRBV5-1; DNA: TGCGCCAGCAGCAGGGGGACAGGAATAAGCTATGGCTACACCTTC; CDR3: CASSRGTGISYGYTF
D: .; J: TRBJ2-4; size: few; V: TRBV30; DNA: TGTGCCTGGAGTGCCACGGGGTTGGCCAAAAACATTCAGTACTTC; CDR3: CAWSATGLAKNIQYF
D: .; J: TRBJ2-7; size: .; V: TRBV5-1; DNA: TGCGCCAGCAGCTTGGTGGCGGGGAACTACGAGCAGTACTTC; CDR3: CASSLVAGNYEQYF
D: TRBD1; J: TRBJ1-1; size: .; V: TRBV4-3; DNA: TGCGCCAGCAGCCAAACAAACCGGGACAGGAAGAACACTGAAGCTTTCTTT; CDR3: CASSQTNRDRKNTEAFF
D: TRBD2; J: TRBJ2-1; size: .; V: TRBV5-4; DNA: TGTGCCAGCAGCTCCGGACTAGCGGGGGTTAGCTCCTACAATGAGCAGTTCTTC; CDR3: CASSSGLAGVSSYNEQFF
D: TRBD1; J: TRBJ1-2; size: .; V: TRBV5-4; DNA: TGTGCCAGCAGTTTTGACAGGGTTACTGGCTACACCTTC; CDR3: CASSFDRVTGYTF
D: .; J: TRBJ1-1; size: .; V: TRBV7-9; DNA: TGTGCCAGCAGGTTACTTAACACTGAAGCTTTCTTT; CDR3: CASRLLNTEAFF
D: TRBD1; J: TRBJ2-7; size: once; V: TRBV29-1; DNA: TGCAGCGTCGGGACAGGGGAGGACTCCGAGCAGTACTTC; CDR3: CSVGTGEDSEQYF
D: .; J: TRBJ1-6; size: .; V: TRBV7-3; DNA: TGTGCCAGCAGCTTACAGGGGACGATAGGGTCACCCCTCCACTTT; CDR3: CASSLQGTIGSPLHF
D: TRBD2; J: TRBJ2-1; size: .; V: TRBV10-2; DNA: TGCGCCAGCAGTGATAGTAGCGGGGGGGCAAATGAGCAGTTCTTC; CDR3: CASSDSSGGANEQFF
D: .; J: TRBJ1-2; size: .; V: TRBV28; DNA: TGTGCCAGCAGTTTATTTCAGAACTATGGCTACACCTTC; CDR3: CASSLFQNYGYTF
D: TRBD1; J: TRBJ1-1; size: .; V: TRBV6-1; DNA: TGTGCCAGCAGGGTATCAGACAGGGGGTACACTGAAGCTTTCTTT; CDR3: CASRVSDRGYTEAFF
D: TRBD1; J: TRBJ2-7; size: .; V: TRBV7-9; DNA: TGTGCCAGCAGCCCCTATGGGCGGACAGGGGTGACCTACGAGCAGTACTTC; CDR3: CASSPYGRTGVTYEQYF
D: TRBD2; J: TRBJ2-5; size: .; V: TRBV5-4; DNA: TGTGCCAGCAGTACCAACCGGGCAGCGGGGGGGGAGACCCAGTACTTC; CDR3: CASSTNRAAGGETQYF
D: .; J: TRBJ2-5; size: .; V: TRBV18; DNA: TGTGCCAGCTCACCATTTCGTCCGCAAGAGACCCAGTACTTC; CDR3: CASSPFRPQETQYF
D: .; J: TRBJ1-3; size: .; V: TRBV4-1; DNA: TGCGCCAGCAGCCAAGAAATCGGGGAAGGAAACACCATATATTTT; CDR3: CASSQEIGEGNTIYF
D: .; J: TRBJ1-2; size: .; V: TRBV6-5; DNA: TGTGCCAGCAGTCCAGCTAACTATGGCTACACCTTC; CDR3: CASSPANYGYTF
D: TRBD1; J: TRBJ2-7; size: .; V: TRBV29-1; DNA: TGCAGTGGGGGACAGGGCTACTACGAGCAGTACTTC; CDR3: CSGGQGYYEQYF
D: TRBD1; J: TRBJ2-1; size: .; V: TRBV19; DNA: TGTGCCAGTAGTATCGTAGGGACAGGGGATGTGGATGAGCAGTTCTTC; CDR3: CASSIVGTGDVDEQFF
D: TRBD2; J: TRBJ2-3; size: once; V: TRBV6-5; DNA: TGTGCCAGCAGATCCAGCGGGGGATCTTCTGCGCAGTATTTT; CDR3: CASRSSGGSSAQYF
D: .; J: TRBJ2-5; size: .; V: TRBV7-2; DNA: TGTGCCAGCAGCTTATACTCGTCCCAAGAGACCCAGTACTTC; CDR3: CASSLYSSQETQYF
D: .; J: TRBJ2-3; size: .; V: TRBV13; DNA: TGTGCCAGCAGCTTAGGCCCCGGCGGTCCAACAGATACGCAGTATTTT; CDR3: CASSLGPGGPTDTQYF
D: .; J: TRBJ1-5; size: .; V: TRBV15; DNA: TGTGCCACCAGCAGAGATAAGACAGGCTCCAATCAGCCCCAGCATTTT; CDR3: CATSRDKTGSNQPQHF
D: TRBD1; J: TRBJ1-2; size: once; V: TRBV13; DNA: TGTGCCGGACTAAACAGGGGTAACTATGGCTACACCTTC; CDR3: CAGLNRGNYGYTF
D: TRBD1; J: TRBJ1-1; size: .; V: TRBV6-1; DNA: TGTGCCAGCACCCTGGACAGGGCGAACACTGAAGCTTTCTTT; CDR3: CASTLDRANTEAFF
D: .; J: TRBJ1-6; size: .; V: TRBV5-3; DNA: TGTGCCAGAAGCGATCACGGGGACAACCCGAATTCACCCCTCCACTTT; CDR3: CARSDHGDNPNSPLHF
D: .; J: TRBJ2-5; size: .; V: TRBV7-9; DNA: TGTGCCAGCAGCTACCCCATTGGCGGTGTTTCGGAGACCCAGTACTTC; CDR3: CASSYPIGGVSETQYF
D: TRBD1; J: TRBJ1-1; size: once; V: TRBV15; DNA: TGTGCCACCAGCAGAGATCGGCAGGGGGTGACTGAAGCTTTCTTT; CDR3: CATSRDRQGVTEAFF
D: .; J: TRBJ2-1; size: .; V: TRBV6-4; DNA: TGTGCCAGCAGTGGAGGTTTCTACAATGAGCAGTTCTTC; CDR3: CASSGGFYNEQFF
D: TRBD1; J: TRBJ1-5; size: .; V: TRBV30; DNA: TGTGCCTGGAGCTCAGCCGGGACAGGGGATCAGCCCCAGCATTTT; CDR3: CAWSSAGTGDQPQHF
D: .; J: TRBJ1-2; size: .; V: TRBV5-4; DNA: TGTGCCAGCAGCCCGGAGCCCAACTATGGCTACACCTTC; CDR3: CASSPEPNYGYTF
D: TRBD1; J: TRBJ2-3; size: .; V: TRBV5-1; DNA: TGCGCCAGCAGCCTACAGGGGAGCACAGATACGCAGTATTTT; CDR3: CASSLQGSTDTQYF
D: .; J: TRBJ2-7; size: .; V: TRBV29-1; DNA: TGCAGCGTTGCGGGCAGGGGCAAAGTTGGGTACTACGAGCAGTACTTC; CDR3: CSVAGRGKVGYYEQYF